This is a list of T cell receptor beta chains from one sample in a study of cytomegalovirus exposure and HLA in healthy donors. Method: immunoSEQ multiplex PCR; TCRdb's copy keeps in-frame clones and lacks some. The sample shows 150,000 to 200,000 clones, roughly 73% of them seen only once. Sequencing was performed on PBMCs. The receptors shown here come from a male donor in good health and CMV-seronegative. CDR3s include the opening cysteine and the closing phenylalanine or tryptophan. A D gene is named only where the DNA matches it firmly. Rows may omit the clone size; those that give it use once, few, many or a size class.

>.|TRBV7-3|TRBJ2-2|.
TGTGCCAGCAGCTTTGCAACAGCCCACACCGGGGAGCTGTTTTTT
CASSFATAHTGELFF
>.|TRBV19|TRBJ2-2|TRBD2
TGTGCCAGTAGTTCCCCGGGACTAGCAAAGGGCGGGGAGCTGTTTTTT
CASSSPGLAKGGELFF
>.|TRBV9|TRBJ2-3|.
TGTGCCAGCAGCGAGGGGGACAGCACAGATACGCAGTATTTT
CASSEGDSTDTQYF
>.|TRBV28|TRBJ2-3|TRBD2
TGTGCCAGCAGCGGACTAGCGGGAGGGGGAGGCACAGATACGCAGTATTTT
CASSGLAGGGGTDTQYF
>.|TRBV27|TRBJ2-7|TRBD2
TGTGCCAGCAGTTCGAAATCCTTGACTAGCGGGAGAACGAACGAGCAGTACTTC
CASSSKSLTSGRTNEQYF
>.|TRBV7-2|TRBJ1-1|.
TGTGCCAGCAGCAACATGAACACTGAAGCTTTCTTT
CASSNMNTEAFF
>.|TRBV11-2|TRBJ2-3|TRBD2
TGTGCCAGCAGCCCCCCCTCTCGACTAGCGGGACACTTT
CASSPPSRLAGHF
>.|TRBV6-1|TRBJ2-2|.
TGTGCCAGCAGTAAATATGACACCGGGGAGCTGTTTTTT
CASSKYDTGELFF
>few|TRBV19|TRBJ2-7|.
TGTGCCAGTAGTACCGGGGGTTACGAGCAGTACTTC
CASSTGGYEQYF
>.|TRBV7-6|TRBJ1-2|.
TGTGCCAGCAGCATCGAGGGGGTCTACACCTTC
CASSIEGVYTF
>.|TRBV27|TRBJ1-1|.
TGTGCCAGCAGTTTAATAGGGACAATTTTTCCGAACACTGAAGCTTTCTTT
CASSLIGTIFPNTEAFF
>few|TRBV18|TRBJ1-2|.
TGTGCCAGCTCACCTTACGACAGCCATCGATACTATGGCTACACCTTC
CASSPYDSHRYYGYTF
>few|TRBV5-8|TRBJ1-1|.
TGTGCCAGCAGACCTAGTGTGAACACTGAAGCTTTCTTT
CASRPSVNTEAFF
>few|TRBV19|TRBJ1-2|TRBD1
TGTGCCAGTAAAGACAGGGGAGAGGCTGGCTACACCTTC
CASKDRGEAGYTF
>.|TRBV4-2|TRBJ2-7|.
TGTGCCAGCAGCCAAGGAACGGGGGTTCTCTACGAGCAGTACTTC
CASSQGTGVLYEQYF
>once|TRBV7-9|TRBJ2-3|.
TGTGCCAGCAGCTTATCCCAGCGGCCCACGGATACGCAGTATTTT
CASSLSQRPTDTQYF
>.|TRBV27|TRBJ1-1|.
TGTGCCAGCAGTTTACGGCAGGGCGGGGGAGAAGCTTTCTTT
CASSLRQGGGEAFF
>.|TRBV5-6|TRBJ2-3|.
TGTGCCAGCAGCTTGTACGGGGTGGGGTGGGATACGCAGTATTTT
CASSLYGVGWDTQYF
>.|TRBV7-8|TRBJ2-3|TRBD1
TGTGCCAGCAGCCAATCACAGGGGCGAGATACGCAGTATTTT
CASSQSQGRDTQYF
>.|TRBV5-1|TRBJ2-5|TRBD2
TGCGCCAGCAGCTTGACTAGCGGGAGAGGTGAGACCCAGTACTTC
CASSLTSGRGETQYF
>few|TRBV11-2|TRBJ2-1|.
TGTGCCAGCAGCTCCGGCCGGGTCAATGAGCAGTTCTTC
CASSSGRVNEQFF
>.|TRBV10-2|TRBJ1-4|.
TGCGCCAGTAAATCTCCCAGGGGTACTAATGAAAAACTGTTTTTT
CASKSPRGTNEKLFF
>once|TRBV13|TRBJ2-5|TRBD2
TGTGCCAGCACCGGGGGGGGGAGGGGAGAGACCCAGTACTTC
CASTGGGRGETQYF
>once|TRBV18|TRBJ1-2|.
TGTGCCAGCTCACCACCGCGGGCTCCTAACTATGGCTACACCTTC
CASSPPRAPNYGYTF
>.|TRBV6-5|TRBJ2-3|TRBD2
TGTGCCAGCAGTTCTCAGCGGGGGCACACAGATACGCAGTATTTT
CASSSQRGHTDTQYF
>.|TRBV28|TRBJ1-1|TRBD1
TGTGCCAGCAGCCGACAGGGGTGGGGGAACACTGAAGCTTTCTTT
CASSRQGWGNTEAFF
>few|TRBV4-1|TRBJ2-7|TRBD2
TGCGCCAGCAGCCAAGGGCCTAGCGGGGCGGTAACCTACGAGCAGTACTTC
CASSQGPSGAVTYEQYF
>.|TRBV19|TRBJ2-6|TRBD1
TGTGCCAGTAGTACCTCGGGACAGGGGGCGAGCGGGGCCAACGTCCTGACTTTC
CASSTSGQGASGANVLTF
>.|TRBV7-9|TRBJ1-5|.
TGTGCCAGCAGCTTAGGAGATCAGCCCCAGCATTTT
CASSLGDQPQHF
>.|TRBV5-1|TRBJ2-5|TRBD2
TGCGCCAGCAGCTTGGCCGCGGGGGTAGGAGTAGAGACCCAGTACTTC
CASSLAAGVGVETQYF
>.|TRBV5-1|TRBJ2-1|TRBD2
TGCGCCAGCAGCTTGAGGTCTAGCGGGAGGAAATCGCTCGAGTTCTTC
CASSLRSSGRKSLEFF
>few|TRBV18|TRBJ2-4|.
TGTGCCAGCTCACCTGGAGAAGCCAAAAACATTCAGTACTTC
CASSPGEAKNIQYF
>.|TRBV7-7|TRBJ2-5|TRBD1
TGTGCCAGCAGCCCGACAGGGGGCATGGAGACCCAGTACTTC
CASSPTGGMETQYF
>.|TRBV19|TRBJ1-2|TRBD1
TGTGCCAGTACGTGGGGACAGAACTATGGCTACACCTTC
CASTWGQNYGYTF
>.|TRBV6-1|TRBJ1-4|.
TGTGCCAGCAACCGACAGGTTAATGAAAAACTGTTTTTT
CASNRQVNEKLFF
>.|TRBV19|TRBJ1-2|.
TGTGCCAGTAAGGGAGGGACTATTAACTATGGCTACACCTTC
CASKGGTINYGYTF
>.|TRBV7-9|TRBJ1-1|.
TGTGCCAGCAGCTTAAGGGGTAAGGGCCGAGGCCTGAACACTGAAGCTTTCTTT
CASSLRGKGRGLNTEAFF
>.|TRBV10-3|TRBJ2-3|.
TGTGCCATCAGTGACCTGGGGGGAAGAACAGATACGCAGTATTTT
CAISDLGGRTDTQYF
>.|TRBV14|TRBJ1-1|.
TGTGCCAGCAGCCAATTCAACGGGAACACTGAAGCTTTCTTT
CASSQFNGNTEAFF
>.|TRBV28|TRBJ2-7|TRBD1
TGTGCCACCAATCCCAACAGGGGGCGCACCTACGAGCAGTACTTC
CATNPNRGRTYEQYF
>few|TRBV19|TRBJ2-3|TRBD2
TGTGCCAGTAGTATGGCTAGCGGGAGTGATACGCAGTATTTT
CASSMASGSDTQYF
>few|TRBV28|TRBJ1-2|TRBD1
TGTGCCAGCAAGGACAGGGTCTTCGGCTACACCTTC
CASKDRVFGYTF
>.|TRBV5-1|TRBJ2-2|TRBD2
TGCGCCAGCAGAGGGACTAGCTTGGACACCGGGGAGCTGTTTTTT
CASRGTSLDTGELFF
>.|TRBV7-3|TRBJ2-3|TRBD2
TGTGCCAGCAGCTTACAGGGCGGGGGAATGAAAGATACGCAGTATTTT
CASSLQGGGMKDTQYF
>few|TRBV11-2|TRBJ1-1|TRBD1
TGTGCCAGCAGCTTAGAAGGGACAGGGTATGGGAACACTGAAGCTTTCTTT
CASSLEGTGYGNTEAFF
>once|TRBV4-2|TRBJ2-7|TRBD2
TGTGCCAGCAGCCAAGATACAGGGCCTAGCGGGAGAAACGAGCAGTACTTC
CASSQDTGPSGRNEQYF